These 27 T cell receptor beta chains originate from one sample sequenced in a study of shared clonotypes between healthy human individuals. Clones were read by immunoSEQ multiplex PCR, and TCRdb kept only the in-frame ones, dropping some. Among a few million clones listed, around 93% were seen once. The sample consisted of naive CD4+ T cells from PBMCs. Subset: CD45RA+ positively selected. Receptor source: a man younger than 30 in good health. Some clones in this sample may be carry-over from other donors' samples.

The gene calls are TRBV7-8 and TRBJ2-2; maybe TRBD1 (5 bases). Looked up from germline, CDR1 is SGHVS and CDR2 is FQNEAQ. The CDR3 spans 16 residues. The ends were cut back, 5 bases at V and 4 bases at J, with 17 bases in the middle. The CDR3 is CASSLRPGQATGELFF. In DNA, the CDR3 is TGTGCCAGCAGCCTACGACCTGGACAAGCCACCGGGGAGCTGTTTTTT.

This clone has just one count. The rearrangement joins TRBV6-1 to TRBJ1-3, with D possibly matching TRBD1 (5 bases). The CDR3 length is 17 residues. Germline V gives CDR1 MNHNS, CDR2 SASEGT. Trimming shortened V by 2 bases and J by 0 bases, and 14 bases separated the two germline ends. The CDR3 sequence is CASSEWGRGDSGNTIYF. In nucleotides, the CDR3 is TGTGCCAGCAGTGAATGGGGCCGAGGGGACTCTGGAAACACCATATATTTT.

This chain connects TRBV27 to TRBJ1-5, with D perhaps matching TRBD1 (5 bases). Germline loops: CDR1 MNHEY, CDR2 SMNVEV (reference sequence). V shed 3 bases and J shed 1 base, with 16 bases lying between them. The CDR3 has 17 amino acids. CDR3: CASSFWAGSGSNQPQHF. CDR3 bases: TGTGCCAGCAGTTTTTGGGCAGGGTCCGGAAGCAATCAGCCCCAGCATTTT.

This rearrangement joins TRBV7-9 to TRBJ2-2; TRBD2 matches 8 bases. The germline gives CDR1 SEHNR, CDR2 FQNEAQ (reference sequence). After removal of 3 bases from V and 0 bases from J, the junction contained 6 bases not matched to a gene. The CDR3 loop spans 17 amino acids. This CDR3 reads CASSFGRGAPNTGELFF. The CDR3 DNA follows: TGTGCCAGCAGCTTCGGGAGGGGAGCCCCGAACACCGGGGAGCTGTTTTTT.

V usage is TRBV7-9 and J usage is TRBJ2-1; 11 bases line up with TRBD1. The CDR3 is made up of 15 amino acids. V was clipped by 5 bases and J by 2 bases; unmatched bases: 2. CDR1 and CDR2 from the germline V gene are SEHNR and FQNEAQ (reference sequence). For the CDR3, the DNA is TGTGCCAGCAGCATGGACAGGGGGCCCTACAATGAGCAGTTCTTC. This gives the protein CASSMDRGPYNEQFF.

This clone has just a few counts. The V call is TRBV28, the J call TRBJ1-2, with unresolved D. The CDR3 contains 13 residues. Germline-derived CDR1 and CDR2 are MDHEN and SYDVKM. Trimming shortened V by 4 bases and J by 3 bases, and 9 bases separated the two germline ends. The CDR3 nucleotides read TGTGCCAGCAGTTCCCGGACGGACTATGGCTACACCTTC. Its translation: CASSSRTDYGYTF.

The CDR3 region is CASGGSLNQPQHF. Here the CDR3 DNA reads TGTGCCAGTGGGGGAAGTCTAAATCAGCCCCAGCATTTT. This chain connects TRBV6-6 to TRBJ1-5; tentative D call: TRBD1 (5 bases). This CDR3 has 13 amino acids. The ends were cut back, 9 bases at V and 4 bases at J, with 13 bases in the middle. CDR1 MNHNY and CDR2 SVGAGI come from the germline V gene (reference sequence).

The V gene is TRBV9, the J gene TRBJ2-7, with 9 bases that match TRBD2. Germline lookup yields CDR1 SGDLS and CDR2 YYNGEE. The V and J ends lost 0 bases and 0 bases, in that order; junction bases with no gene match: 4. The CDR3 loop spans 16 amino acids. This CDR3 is CASSVAASGTSYEQYF. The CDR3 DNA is TGTGCCAGCAGCGTAGCCGCTAGCGGGACCTCCTACGAGCAGTACTTC.

CDR3: CASSLGTGGGEAFF. The CDR3 DNA follows: TGCGCCAGCAGCTTGGGAACAGGGGGCGGAGAAGCTTTCTTT. This chain uses TRBV5-1 with TRBJ1-1; 9 nucleotides match TRBD1. Germline assignment: CDR1 SGHRS and CDR2 YFSETQ. The CDR3 extends over 14 amino acids. V dropped 0 bases and J dropped 8; count of bases not matched to a gene: 5.

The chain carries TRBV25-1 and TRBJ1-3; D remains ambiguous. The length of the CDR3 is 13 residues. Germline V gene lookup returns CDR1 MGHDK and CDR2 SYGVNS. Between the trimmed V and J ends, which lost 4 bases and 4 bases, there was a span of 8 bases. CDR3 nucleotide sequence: TGTGCCAGCAGTGTAGGAGGGGGAAACACCATATATTTT. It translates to CASSVGGGNTIYF.

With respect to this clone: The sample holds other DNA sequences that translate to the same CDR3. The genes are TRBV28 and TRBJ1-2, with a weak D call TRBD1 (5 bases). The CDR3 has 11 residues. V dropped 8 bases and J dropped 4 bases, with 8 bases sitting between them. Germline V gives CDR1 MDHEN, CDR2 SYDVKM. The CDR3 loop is CASGQGYGYTF. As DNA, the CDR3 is TGTGCCAGCGGTCAGGGCTATGGCTACACCTTC.

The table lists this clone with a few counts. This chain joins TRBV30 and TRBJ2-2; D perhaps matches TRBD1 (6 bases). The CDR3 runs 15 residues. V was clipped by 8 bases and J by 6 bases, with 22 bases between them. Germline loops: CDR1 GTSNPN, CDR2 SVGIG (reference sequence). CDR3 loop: CARTYPGTRSGELFF. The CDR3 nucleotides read TGTGCCCGCACCTACCCCGGGACAAGGTCCGGGGAGCTGTTTTTT.

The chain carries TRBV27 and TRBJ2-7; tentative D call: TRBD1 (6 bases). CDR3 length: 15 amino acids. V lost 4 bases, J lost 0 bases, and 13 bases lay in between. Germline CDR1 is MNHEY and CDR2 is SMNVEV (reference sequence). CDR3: CASSSWDTSSYEQYF. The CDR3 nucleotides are TGTGCCAGCAGTTCCTGGGACACAAGCTCCTACGAGCAGTACTTC.

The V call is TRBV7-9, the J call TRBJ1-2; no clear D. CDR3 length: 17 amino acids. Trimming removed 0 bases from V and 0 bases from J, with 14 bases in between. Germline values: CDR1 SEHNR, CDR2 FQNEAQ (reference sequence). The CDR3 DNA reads TGTGCCAGCAGCTTAGCGCACGGTTTGGAAGCTAACTATGGCTACACCTTC. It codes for CASSLAHGLEANYGYTF. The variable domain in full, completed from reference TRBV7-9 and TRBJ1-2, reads DTGVSQNPRHKITKRGQNVTFRCDPISEHNRLYWYRQTLGQGPEFLTYFQNEAQLEKSRLLSDRFSAERPKGSFSTLEIQRTEQGDSAMYLCASSLAHGLEANYGYTFGSGTRLTVV.

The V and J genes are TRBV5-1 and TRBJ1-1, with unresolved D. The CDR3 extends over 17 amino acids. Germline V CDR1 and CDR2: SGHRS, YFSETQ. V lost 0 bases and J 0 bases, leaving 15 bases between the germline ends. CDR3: CASSLEGGRRMNTEAFF. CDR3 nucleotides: TGCGCCAGCAGCTTGGAAGGCGGCCGTCGGATGAACACTGAAGCTTTCTTT.

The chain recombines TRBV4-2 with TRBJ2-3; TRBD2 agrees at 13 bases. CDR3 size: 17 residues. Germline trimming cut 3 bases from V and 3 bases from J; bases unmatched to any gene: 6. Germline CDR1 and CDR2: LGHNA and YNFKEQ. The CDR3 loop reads CASSHPGTSGTTDTQYF. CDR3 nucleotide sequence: TGTGCCAGCAGCCACCCCGGGACTAGCGGGACAACAGATACGCAGTATTTT.

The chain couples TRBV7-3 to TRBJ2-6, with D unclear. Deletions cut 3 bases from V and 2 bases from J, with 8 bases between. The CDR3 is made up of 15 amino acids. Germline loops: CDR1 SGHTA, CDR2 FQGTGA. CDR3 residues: CASSFTAPGANVLTF. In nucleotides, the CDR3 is TGTGCCAGCAGCTTCACAGCTCCTGGGGCCAACGTCCTGACTTTC.

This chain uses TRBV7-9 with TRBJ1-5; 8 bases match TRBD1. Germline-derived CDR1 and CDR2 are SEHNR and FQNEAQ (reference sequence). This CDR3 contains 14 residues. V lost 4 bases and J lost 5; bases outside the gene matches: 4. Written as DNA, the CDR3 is TGTGCCAGCAGCTGGGGACAGGCCGATCAGCCCCAGCATTTT. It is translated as CASSWGQADQPQHF.

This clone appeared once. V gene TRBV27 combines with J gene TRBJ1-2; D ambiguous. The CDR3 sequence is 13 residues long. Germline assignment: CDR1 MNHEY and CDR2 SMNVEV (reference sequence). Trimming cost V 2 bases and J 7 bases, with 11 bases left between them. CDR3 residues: CASSLISAGGYTF. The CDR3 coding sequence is TGTGCCAGCAGTTTAATCTCCGCGGGTGGCTACACCTTC.

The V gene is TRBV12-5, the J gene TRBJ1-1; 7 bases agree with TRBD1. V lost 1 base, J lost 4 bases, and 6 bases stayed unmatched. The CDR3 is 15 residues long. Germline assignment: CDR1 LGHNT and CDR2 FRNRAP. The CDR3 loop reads CASGLGQGGITEAFF. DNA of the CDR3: TGTGCTAGTGGTTTGGGACAGGGTGGCATCACTGAAGCTTTCTTT.

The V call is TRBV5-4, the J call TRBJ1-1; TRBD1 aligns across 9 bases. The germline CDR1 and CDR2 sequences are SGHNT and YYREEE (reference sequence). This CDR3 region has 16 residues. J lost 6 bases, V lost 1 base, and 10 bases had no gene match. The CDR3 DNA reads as TGTGCCAGCAGCTTGATTCGACAGGGGGAATCGGCTGAAGCTTTCTTT. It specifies CASSLIRQGESAEAFF.

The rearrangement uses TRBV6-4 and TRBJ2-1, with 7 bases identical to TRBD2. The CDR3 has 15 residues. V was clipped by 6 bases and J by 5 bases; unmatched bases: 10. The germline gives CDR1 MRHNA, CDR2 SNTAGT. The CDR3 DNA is TGTGCCAGCAGCGAAAACATCGGGAGGAACAATGAGCAGTTCTTC. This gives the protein CASSENIGRNNEQFF.

The CDR3 DNA sequence: TGTGCCAGTAGTATCGACGGGAACACTGAAGCTTTCTTT. Translating it yields CASSIDGNTEAFF. V gene TRBV19 combines with J gene TRBJ1-1; D unclear. CDR3 size: 13 residues. The germline V gene encodes CDR1 LNHDA and CDR2 SQIVND (reference sequence). V was trimmed by 3 bases and J by 1 base, leaving 6 bases between them.

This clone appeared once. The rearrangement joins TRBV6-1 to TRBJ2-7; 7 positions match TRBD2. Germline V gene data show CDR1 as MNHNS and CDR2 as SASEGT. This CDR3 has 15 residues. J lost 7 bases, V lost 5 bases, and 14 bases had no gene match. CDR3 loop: CASSPRASGRGEQYF. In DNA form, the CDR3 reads TGTGCCAGCAGTCCCCGCGCTAGCGGCCGCGGAGAGCAGTACTTC.

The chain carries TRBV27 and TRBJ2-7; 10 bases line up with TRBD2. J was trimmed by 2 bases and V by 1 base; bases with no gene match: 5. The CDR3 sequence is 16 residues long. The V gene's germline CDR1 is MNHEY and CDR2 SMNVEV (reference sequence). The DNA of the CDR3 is TGTGCCAGCAGTTTATGGGGTAGCGGGGGGACCTACGAGCAGTACTTC. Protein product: CASSLWGSGGTYEQYF.

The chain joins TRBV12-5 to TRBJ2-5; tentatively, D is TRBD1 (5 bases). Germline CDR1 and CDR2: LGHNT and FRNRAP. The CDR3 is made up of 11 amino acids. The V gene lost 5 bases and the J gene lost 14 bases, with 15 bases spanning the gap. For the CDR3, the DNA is TGTGCTAGTGGTCCTGGACACCCAAAATACTTC. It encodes CASGPGHPKYF. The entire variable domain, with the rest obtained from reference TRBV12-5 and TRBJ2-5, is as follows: DARVTQTPRHKVTEMGQEVTMRCQPILGHNTVFWYRQTMMQGLELLAYFRNRAPLDDSGMPKDRFSAEMPDATLATLKIQPSEPRDSAVYFCASGPGHPKYFGPGTRLLVL.

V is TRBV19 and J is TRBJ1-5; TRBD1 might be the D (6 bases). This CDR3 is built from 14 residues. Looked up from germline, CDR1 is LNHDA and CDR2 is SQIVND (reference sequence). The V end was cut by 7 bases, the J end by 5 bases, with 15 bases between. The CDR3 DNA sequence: TGTGCCAGTACTAAGCAGGGGCGAGATCAGCCCCAGCATTTT. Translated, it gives CASTKQGRDQPQHF.